The clone carrying this T cell receptor (beta chain) was seen at least ten times. PBMCs originated in roughly 11 ml of fresh peripheral blood. The entry originates in a study of Graves' ophthalmopathy and Graves' hyperthyroidism. CDR3 length equals 12 residues. CDR1 is ENHRY, CDR2 SYGVKD, per germline. V dropped 2 bases and J dropped 4 bases, with 5 bases sitting between them. CDR3 regions of TCR beta were amplified from RNA transcripts. Second-round multiplex PCR came after a first-round RT-PCR that employed HTBI primers. TCRdb re-analysed the multiplex PCR reads in MiXCR, keeping a single row per CDR3 protein. This sample has about 640,000 distinct CDR3 sequences, with 35% to 50% found just once.

V is TRBV10-3 and J is TRBJ1-1, with D uncertain. This clonotype was obtained from an adult man with Graves' ophthalmopathy. Sequencing input: peripheral blood. The CDR3 DNA reads TGTGCCATCAGTGAGGGGTCCACTGAAGCTTTCTTT. Protein sequence: CAISEGSTEAFF.